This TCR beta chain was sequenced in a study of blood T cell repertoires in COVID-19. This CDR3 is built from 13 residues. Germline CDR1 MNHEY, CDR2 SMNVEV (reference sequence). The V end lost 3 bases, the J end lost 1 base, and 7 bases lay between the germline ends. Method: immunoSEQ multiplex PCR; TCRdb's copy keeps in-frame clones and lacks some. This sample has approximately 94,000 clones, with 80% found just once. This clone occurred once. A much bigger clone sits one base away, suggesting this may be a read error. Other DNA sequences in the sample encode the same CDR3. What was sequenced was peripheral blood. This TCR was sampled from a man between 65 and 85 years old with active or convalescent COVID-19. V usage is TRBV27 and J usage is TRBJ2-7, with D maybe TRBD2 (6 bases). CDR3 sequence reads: CASSFGGSYEQYF. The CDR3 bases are TGTGCCAGCAGTTTTGGAGGGTCCTACGAGCAGTACTTC.